Listed below are T cell receptor beta chains from one sample, sequenced in a study of blood T cell dynamics during melanoma immunotherapy. Using immunoSEQ multiplex PCR, the repertoire was profiled, and TCRdb retains in-frame clones only, with some absent. The table lists about 7,600 clones, more than 70% of them singletons. This specimen consisted of blood, obtained from a patient treated with checkpoint blockade. The receptors were gathered from a human donor with melanoma. Both conserved end residues are part of each CDR3. A D gene is named only where the DNA matches it firmly. Size tells how often a clone was seen (once, few, many) or the class of an expanded clone, and some rows leave it out.

TRBJ2-1	TRBV5-1	-	-	TGCGCCAGCAGCTTGAGGGTAGATCACTACAATGAGCAGTTCTTC	CASSLRVDHYNEQFF
TRBJ1-1	TRBV30	-	-	TGTGCCTGGAGTGTATTAGACATGAACACTGAAGCTTTCTTT	CAWSVLDMNTEAFF
TRBJ1-1	TRBV15	-	-	TGTGCCACCAGCAGGGGAGGGAACACTGAAGCTTTCTTT	CATSRGGNTEAFF
TRBJ2-2	TRBV21-1	-	-	TGTGCCAGCAGCAAGCCGAACACCGGGGAGCTGTTTTTT	CASSKPNTGELFF
TRBJ2-7	TRBV6-5	-	-	TGTGCCAGCAGTCGGTCCGAAGGGTCCTACGAGCAGTACTTC	CASSRSEGSYEQYF
TRBJ1-5	TRBV6-1	TRBD1	-	TGTGCCAGCAGGAAGGACAGGGGCTTCAATCAGCCCCAGCATTTT	CASRKDRGFNQPQHF
TRBJ1-1	TRBV19	-	-	TGTGCCAGTAGCCTCTGGGGGGGGTTGAACACTGAAGCTTTCTTT	CASSLWGGLNTEAFF
TRBJ1-2	TRBV30	-	-	TGTGCCTGGAACAGGGAATTTGGCTACACCTTC	CAWNREFGYTF
TRBJ2-7	TRBV18	TRBD1	-	TGTGCCAGCTCACAGGGACAGGGATCCTACGAGCAGTACTTC	CASSQGQGSYEQYF
TRBJ2-7	TRBV6-1	-	once	TGTGCCAGCAGTACTAAAGGGCCTTACTACGAGCAGTACTTC	CASSTKGPYYEQYF
TRBJ1-2	TRBV19	-	-	TGTGCCAGTAGTACGGGCAGGAGTAACTATGGCTACACCTTC	CASSTGRSNYGYTF
TRBJ2-7	TRBV6-1	TRBD1	-	TGTGCCAGCAGTTCCGGGACAGGGGTTTTCGAGCAGTACTTC	CASSSGTGVFEQYF
TRBJ1-6	TRBV5-4	-	-	TGTGCCAGCAGCCCGGGTAGCTCCTATAATTCACCCCTCCACTTT	CASSPGSSYNSPLHF
TRBJ1-3	TRBV5-6	-	-	TGTGCCAGCAGGGCCTGGGGCTCTGGAAACACCATATATTTT	CASRAWGSGNTIYF
TRBJ1-5	TRBV4-1	-	-	TGCGCCAGCAGCCAAAAGGGGGGAAGCAATCAGCCCCAGCATTTT	CASSQKGGSNQPQHF